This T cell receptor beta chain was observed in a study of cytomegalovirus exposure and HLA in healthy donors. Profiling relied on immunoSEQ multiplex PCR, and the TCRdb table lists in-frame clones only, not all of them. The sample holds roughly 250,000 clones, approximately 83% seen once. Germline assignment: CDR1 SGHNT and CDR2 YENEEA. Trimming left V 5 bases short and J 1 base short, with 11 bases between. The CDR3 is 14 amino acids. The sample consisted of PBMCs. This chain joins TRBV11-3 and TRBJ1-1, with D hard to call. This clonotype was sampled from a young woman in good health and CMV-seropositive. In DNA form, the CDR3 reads TGTGCCAGCAGCCAGCGGACGGCGAACACTGAAGCTTTCTTT. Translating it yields CASSQRTANTEAFF.